The 12 T cell receptor beta chains given below trace back to one sample, sequenced in a study of blood T cell repertoires in COVID-19. Produced via immunoSEQ multiplex PCR; TCRdb's table is partial and in-frame only. This sample has hundreds of thousands of clones; 70% to 90% occur once, and the top ten carry approximately 1.5%. Sequencing used peripheral blood. The receptors derive from a woman younger than 45 with active or convalescent COVID-19.

This clone was observed a few times. The V and J genes are TRBV6-1 and TRBJ1-2; 7 bases agree with TRBD1. V gave up 1 base and J gave up 4 bases; unmatched junction bases: 9. CDR3 length: 16 amino acids. In germline, CDR1 is MNHNS, CDR2 SASEGT. The CDR3 loop reads CASSEETGTASYGYTF. CDR3 DNA: TGTGCCAGCAGTGAAGAAACGGGGACAGCTAGCTATGGCTACACCTTC.

V usage is TRBV7-9 and J usage is TRBJ2-1, with 10 bases lining up with TRBD2. Trimming took 0 bases from V and 6 from J; bases not matched to a gene: 5. The CDR3 sequence is 16 residues long. Per germline, CDR1 SEHNR and CDR2 FQNEAQ (reference sequence). CDR3 residues: CASSLAPGTSVNEQFF. CDR3 nucleotide sequence: TGTGCCAGCAGCTTAGCGCCCGGGACTAGCGTCAATGAGCAGTTCTTC.

The chain carries TRBV3-1 (or the pseudogene TRBV3-2) and TRBJ1-2; D possibly corresponds to TRBD1 (6 bases). Trimming pared 6 bases from V and 8 bases from J, leaving 19 bases between. CDR1 is LGHDT and CDR2 is YNNKEL in the germline V gene (reference sequence). The CDR3 has 14 residues. The CDR3 nucleotides are TGTGCCAGCAGTGAAACAGGGACCGGGCTCGGCTACACCTTC. Its protein product is CASSETGTGLGYTF.

The chain couples TRBV5-6 to TRBJ2-7, with TRBD1 matching 7 bases. CDR3 length: 14 residues. Germline V gene lookup returns CDR1 SGHDT and CDR2 YYEEEE. Trimming cost V 4 bases and J 2 bases; bases outside gene matches: 6. The CDR3 spells CASSRTGTAYEQYF. In DNA form, the CDR3 reads TGTGCCAGCAGCCGTACCGGGACAGCCTACGAGCAGTACTTC. The full variable domain, its missing parts supplied by reference TRBV5-6 and TRBJ2-7, is DAGVTQSPTHLIKTRGQQVTLRCSPKSGHDTVSWYQQALGQGPQFIFQYYEEEERQRGNFPDRFSGHQFPNYSSELNVNALLLGDSALYLCASSRTGTAYEQYFGPGTRLTVT.

The V and J genes are TRBV2 and TRBJ2-5; 10 nucleotides match TRBD1. Germline CDR1 is SNHLY and CDR2 is FYNNEI. Germline trimming cut 6 bases from V and 5 bases from J; bases unmatched to any gene: 6. The CDR3 spans 14 residues. The CDR3 bases are TGTGCCAGCAGGCCGACAGGGGGCTGGGAGACCCAGTACTTC. It specifies CASRPTGGWETQYF.

Note on this clone: Additional DNA sequences in this sample encode the identical CDR3. V gene TRBV7-8 combines with J gene TRBJ1-5; unclear D gene. Trimming took 0 bases from V and 1 from J, leaving 10 bases between them. This CDR3 has 16 amino acids. CDR1 is SGHVS, CDR2 FQNEAQ, per germline. In DNA form, the CDR3 reads TGTGCCAGCAGCTTAGCTTCTCGGGGAAGCAATCAGCCCCAGCATTTT. Amino acid sequence: CASSLASRGSNQPQHF.

V usage is TRBV10-1 and J usage is TRBJ2-3; D call uncertain. The CDR3 loop spans 19 amino acids. The V and J ends lost 3 bases and 0 bases respectively, with 22 bases between them. The germline CDR1 and CDR2 sequences are WNHNN and SYGVQD (reference sequence). The CDR3 coding sequence is TGCGCCAGCAGTGACCACGAACTTGGTCTGACGACTAGCACAGATACGCAGTATTTT. Encoded protein: CASSDHELGLTTSTDTQYF.

DNA of the CDR3: TGTGCCAGCAGTTCAGGGGCGATCTACAATGAGCAGTTCTTC. Translated, it gives CASSSGAIYNEQFF. J is TRBJ2-1 and V is TRBV27, with D possibly matching TRBD1 (6 bases). V shed 4 bases and J shed 3 bases, with 10 bases lying between them. This CDR3 is 14 amino acids long. Per germline, CDR1 MNHEY and CDR2 SMNVEV (reference sequence).

This chain links TRBV11-2 with TRBJ1-3; possible D gene TRBD1, 5 bases. The CDR3 contains 18 residues. The germline gives CDR1 SGHAT, CDR2 FQNNGV. V was trimmed by 0 bases and J by 0 bases, leaving 15 bases between them. The CDR3 protein is CASSLDPGTGGSGNTIYF. As DNA, the CDR3 is TGTGCCAGCAGCTTAGACCCGGGCACAGGTGGCTCTGGAAACACCATATATTTT.

V gene TRBV20-1 combines with J gene TRBJ1-5, with a tentative D call TRBD1 (5 bases). The CDR3 is 13 residues long. Trimming removed 3 bases at V and 6 bases at J, with 12 bases between. CDR1 is DFQATT, CDR2 SNEGSKA, per germline (reference sequence). The CDR3 loop reads CSASGGGIQPQHF. In nucleotides, the CDR3 is TGCAGTGCTAGTGGCGGGGGTATTCAGCCCCAGCATTTT.

The rearrangement uses TRBV5-5 and TRBJ1-3; no firm D call. From germline, CDR1 is SGHKS and CDR2 YYEKEE (reference sequence). The CDR3 runs 13 residues. Trimming shortened V by 3 bases and J by 2 bases, and 6 bases separated the two germline ends. The DNA for the CDR3 is TGTGCCAGCAGCTACGGGACTGGAAACACCATATATTTT. Translation gives CASSYGTGNTIYF.

The chain joins TRBV11-2 to TRBJ1-3; a weak D match, TRBD1 (5 bases). The CDR3 totals 16 residues. CDR1 and CDR2 from the germline V gene are SGHAT and FQNNGV. Trimming removed 2 bases from V and 0 bases from J, with 11 bases in between. The CDR3 loop reads CASSLLMDNSGNTIYF. The CDR3 nucleotides are TGTGCCAGCAGCTTACTCATGGACAACTCTGGAAACACCATATATTTT.